This T cell receptor beta chain was profiled in a study of post-analysis software for immune sequencing data (dated by TCRdb to the mid-2010s). About the study as a whole: The recorded disease courses included relapsing-remitting, secondary progressive and progressive-relapsing multiple sclerosis, and some patients had no subtype annotation. The patient repertoires were set against about eleven previously published healthy control repertoires from donors whose ages ranged from roughly 6 to 26 years. A subset of samples was prepared in parallel using single-end sample barcoding, then pooled and co-amplified after Illumina adapter ligation.

Library method: PCR. This sample was sequenced with an Illumina HiSeq 2500. Unique molecular identifiers were incorporated into TCR beta cDNA libraries to reduce PCR and sequencing biases. Some 500,000 cDNA molecules were obtained for every 1 to 10 million input T cells, so each molecule roughly corresponded to one T cell. The patient libraries were prepared and sequenced with the same protocol used for the earlier healthy control dataset. Within a given batch, samples were prepared together, multiplexed and sequenced on the same HiSeq lane. The authors processed their data as follows. Raw barcoded reads were processed with MIGEC, discarding single-read molecular identifier groups before consensus assembly and CDR3 extraction. Clonotype tables were post-analysed with VDJtools, normalizing diversity by down-sampling all datasets to the smallest sample size. Repertoire overlap clustering matched CDR3 amino acid but not nucleotide sequences to correct batch-related cross-sample contamination. The raw public data were reprocessed by TCRdb itself: fastp quality trimming at Q25, MiXCR clonotype calling, in-frame beta chains only. Each entry is one CDR3 protein sequence, shown with its most common DNA and genes. These V and J calls originate from TCRdb's pipeline instead of the authors' own analysis. The sample table records about 540,000 distinct CDR3 sequences; roughly 34% of these occur just once. Less than 6% of the sample belongs to the ten largest clones.

TCR beta repertoires were profiled from peripheral blood of about a dozen young patients with multiple sclerosis to demonstrate the VDJtools post-analysis software. Multiple sclerosis patients were children and adolescents aged roughly 6 to 16 years. This clonotype was seen many times. Its antigen specificity is not known. Per-base quality was not reported, and no clone a single base away is much larger than it. From a lookup of the germline V gene, CDR1 and CDR2 are SGHRS and YFSETQ. The CDR3 measures 18 amino acids from cysteine to phenylalanine. The only DNA kept is the CDR3, 54 bases in frame from the first base. Relative to germline, V is 4 bases shorter and J is 0 bases shorter, with 17 bases between their ends. What the work shows at the level of the full study, not this receptor alone: The control group was slightly older than the multiple sclerosis patient group. Strong co-clustering of samples prepared in the same batch was shown by direct clustering with F measure, prompting a batch-effect correction. Normalized Chao1 diversity was significantly lower in multiple sclerosis patients than controls, suggesting substantial peripheral T-cell clonal expansion. Roughly 5 TRBV segments, including TRBV5-6, TRBV5-1 and TRBV20-1, were significantly more frequent in patients than controls.

In this chain, TRBV5-1 is recombined with TRBJ2-6; the D gene is unclear. The sequencing input was blood. The clonotype originates from a girl aged 2-17 years with multiple sclerosis. This receptor has the CDR3 CASSPLTGGSSGANVLTF. The DNA reads as follows: TGCGCCAGCAGCCCGTTAACGGGCGGCTCCTCTGGGGCCAACGTCCTGACTTTC. Full variable domain (CDR3 extended with the reference TRBV5-1 and TRBJ2-6 proteins): KAGVTQTPRYLIKTRGQQVTLSCSPISGHRSVSWYQQTPGQGLQFLFEYFSETQRNKGNFPGRFSGRQFSNSRSEMNVSTLELGDSALYLCASSPLTGGSSGANVLTFGAGSRLTVL.